The rows below give T cell receptor beta chains drawn from one sample of a study of blood T cell repertoires in COVID-19. Some clones are missing from TCRdb's copy, which holds only in-frame ones; the method was immunoSEQ multiplex PCR. The data show more than 200,000 clones, around nine tenths seen once. The sample consisted of peripheral blood. These receptor sequences come from a woman aged 55-75 years with COVID-19, enrolled during active disease. CDR3s include the opening cysteine and the closing phenylalanine or tryptophan. D genes are given only for firm matches.

>TRBD1|TRBV9
CASSVGQGYNSPLHF
>-|TRBV6-5
CASGSPGYQETQYF
>TRBD2|TRBV6-1
CASSEFLAGGLSSYNEQFF
>TRBD2|TRBV28
CASSLIAGGNNEQFF
>-|TRBV4-1
CASSQVNSNYGYTF
>TRBD2|TRBV25-1
CASSAFASGSNEQFF
>-|TRBV27
CASSPRTLNTGELFF
>TRBD1|TRBV18
CASSLDRAGIF
>TRBD2|TRBV6-2/TRBV6-3
CASSLDPTSVEQYF
>TRBD1|TRBV28
CASRDRGGRTDGYTF
>-|TRBV11-2
CASSPRHRATGELFF
>-|TRBV6-5
CASSRGEGVGEQYF
>TRBD1|TRBV19
CASSRTGTGNQPQHF
>TRBD1|TRBV15
CATSRGDRFGGNTIYF
>-|TRBV18
CASSPLTGSGNTIYF
>TRBD2|TRBV10-3
CAITPTSGRYEQYF
>-|TRBV19
CASSISREGYTGELFF
>TRBD1|TRBV5-1
CASSFTGQGAAEQYF
>-|TRBV6-5
CASSYSWQGSGYTF
>TRBD2|TRBV14
CASRITYAGGEDTQYF
>-|TRBV19
CASSIGPRGGTQYF
>TRBD1|TRBV5-1
CASSISGGGTGELFF
>TRBD1|TRBV5-4
CASSLVGRTGGNSPLHF
>TRBD2|TRBV7-2
CASSLTSGRAIGELFF
>-|TRBV11-3
CASSPTSAGYEQYF
>TRBD1|TRBV28
CASSPLFDDRGTYEQYF
>TRBD2|TRBV7-7
CASSPHLIGGRGLEQFF
>-|TRBV19
CASSIDAGNTEAFF